The source of this T cell receptor (beta chain) is a study of cytomegalovirus exposure and HLA in healthy donors (dated by TCRdb to 2017 to 2019). In the study overall: An earlier analysis of fewer than 750 of the donors reported 276 Gb of sequence data and 95 million to 130 million unique TCR beta sequences obtained from around 170 million T cells. Roughly 300 gigabases of sequencing data and approximately 85 million unique TCR sequences were included in an early release covering about 620 HLA-typed donors. Among roughly 400 genotyped donors of the cohort, an average of roughly 230,000 unique TCR beta nucleotide sequences was sequenced per donor, of which approximately 19% were non-productive. In an earlier analysis of 587 of the donors, high-throughput TCR beta sequencing was used to judge whether each TCR beta V gene segment behaved as functional or pseudogenic. HLA typing included class I and class II loci at four-digit resolution. Roughly five DR-DQ haplotypes were treated as single units for association and clustering because of strong linkage in the cohort. A later analysis re-analyzed previously published TCR beta repertoires from 600 to 850 donors and added high-resolution HLA genotyping to study TCR occurrence patterns. In the later analysis, no new phenotypic data were used to find candidate immune exposures; instead, reliance was placed on TCR beta sequences and their occurrence across donors. To predict cytomegalovirus infection status, the study brought together high-throughput TCR immunosequencing, statistical association of individual TCRs with disease status, and machine learning. All discovery cohort repertoires had been generated on a single sequencing platform. Genome-wide SNP genotypes for about three fifths of the roughly 670 donors were used in a later genetic analysis, which treated that subset as a discovery cohort. The study aimed to test whether cataloging public T cell receptors could reveal signatures of past pathogen exposure. Along with the roughly 700-subject first cohort, a separate validation cohort of over 90 different subjects was used. The genetic ancestry cluster associated with self-reported Caucasian donors included over 80% of the approximately 410 genotyped donors. The number of donors typed differed by locus, with 629-630 for A, B, C, DRB1 and DQB1, around 500 for DQA1, 606 for DPA1, and some 450 for DPB1. The T cell repertoires of some 670 subjects were profiled by immunosequencing and related to cytomegalovirus serostatus. Donor age, sex, ethnicity and CMV serostatus were collected together with the repertoire data. Findings and caveats that apply to the study as a whole: A total of roughly 160 TCR beta chains were listed by the study as associated with cytomegalovirus. The only immune exposure information available for the cohort was CMV serostatus. About 17 rarely observed V segments, including chromosome 9 orphons, were excluded from the earlier analysis of about 600 of the donors because counts were too low. According to the authors, the approach could potentially be generalized to other disease states and immunological phenotypes. The 87-base-pair reads could not distinguish some IMGT-functional V segments, including TRBV6-2 and TRBV6-3, so those segments were excluded. Specific HLA alleles were associated with 16,951 TCR beta sequences at a false discovery rate of 0.05 in a later analysis. A few of the identified cytomegalovirus-associated TCR beta chains were confirmed in vitro to be specific for cytomegalovirus antigens. A cluster of highly shared sequence variants was judged likely to represent a technical artifact of the sequencing pipeline. Most TCR sequences were observed very rarely across donors, whereas some public TCRs were present in many individuals. This cohort had only TCR beta chains sequenced, and the lack of alpha or paired-chain data limited which features could be detected. The classifier was reported to diagnose cytomegalovirus status with high specificity and sensitivity in both the original and validation cohorts. In a later analysis, the rate of TCR association differed among HLA loci, with DRB1 alleles having the most associated TCRs and HLA-C alleles having the fewest. Most CMV-associated TCR beta chains appeared to be HLA-restricted in a later analysis, and the HLA associations seemed to be driven largely by CMV exposure. In a later analysis, HLA-associated TCR beta chains were found to be more clonally expanded and to have lower generation probabilities than equally common non-associated chains. A further reported finding was that TCR beta sequences accurately predicted the HLA-A and HLA-B alleles for most subjects in the first cohort. Linkage disequilibrium might explain the correlated functional status among segregating V segments, but an unknown experimental factor could not be ruled out. A later genetic analysis reported fewer N-insertions in productive TCRs among donors in an Asian-associated ancestry cluster than the roughly 700-donor mean. An earlier analysis of around 540 of the donors showed that most TCR beta V segments appeared in productive rearrangements either about 87% or about 30% of the time, which broadly matched IMGT annotations. HLA typing was unavailable for some donors at each locus, so association tests used only the typed subset. An association between a missense DCLRE1C variant and V-gene and J-gene trimming of TCR beta chains was found in a later genetic analysis and replicated in an independent cohort. Sequencing depth was assumed to be roughly uniform across donors in the presence/absence analyses, though that assumption may not hold. Several of the top co-occurrence clusters appeared to be linked to parvovirus B19, influenza, CMV and Epstein-Barr virus, according to a later analysis. When HLA alleles, especially DR and DQ, strongly co-occurred, TCR associations were difficult to assign to individual alleles.

CDR1 is given as KGHSH and CDR2 as LQKENI, both from the germline V gene. The cysteine opens and the phenylalanine closes a CDR3 of 15 amino acids. Only CDR3 DNA remains: 45 bases, in frame from the first base. V is cut back by 4 bases and J by 4 bases, with 7 bases in the junction unmatched. A word on this clone: No cognate antigen has been identified for it. No base quality information exists; no much larger clone differs at one position.

Library method: the immunoSEQ multiplex PCR assay. The multiplex PCR relied on a mix of 60 forward primers for TCR Vbeta segments and 13 reverse primers for TCR Jbeta segments. A multiplex PCR assay on genomic DNA amplified the CDR3 region of rearranged TCR beta genes. The amplified TCR beta libraries were sequenced on the Illumina HiSeq System as 87-base-pair reads. As for the original processing: A later analysis counted about 80 million unique TCR beta chains across the 650 to 700 repertoires, and 10 million to 12 million of these chains were shared by at least two donors. To remove PCR and sequencing errors, raw reads were error-corrected and collapsed into unique sequences using a nearest-neighbor algorithm that merged closely related sequences. CDR3 sequences were aligned to IMGT reference sequences to assign V, D and J gene segments. For a sequence to be retained, at least a six-nucleotide match to both a V gene segment and a J gene segment was required. A rearrangement counted as productive if the CDR3 had no stop codons and remained in frame with V and J, and every other rearrangement counted as non-productive. Following IMGT convention, CDR3 was defined as the stretch from the second conserved V-encoded cysteine to the conserved J-encoded phenylalanine. In an earlier analysis of more than 550 of the donors, sequences lacking an unambiguous match to a single V gene segment were excluded. An earlier analysis of about 600 of the donors called V segments functional above 56.7% productive rearrangements and segregating when the between-donor standard deviation exceeded 5%. A statistical classification framework was built for diagnosing cytomegalovirus status from the catalog of TCR beta chain sequences. V and J gene assignment, in a later analysis, came from comparing TCR nucleotide sequences with IMGT/GENE-DB human TR gene sequences. In a later analysis, CDR3 sequences and most-parsimonious VDJ recombination scenarios were assigned using the TCRdist pipeline. A later analysis defined each TCR beta chain by its CDR3 amino acid sequence plus V-gene family, and excluded reads lacking a unique V-gene family. To address suspected cross-contamination and a sequencing artifact, a later analysis removed several hundred highly shared, low-generation-probability nucleotide sequences. For each public chain, a later analysis derived a clonal expansion index from normalized ranks of inferred template counts within each repertoire. In a later analysis, generation probabilities were computed using a VDJ recombination model fitted to out-of-frame rearrangements, and the results were checked against IGoR. A later analysis scored TCR-TCR, TCR-HLA and TCR-CMV co-occurrence with hypergeometric tests, applying a repertoire-size bias correction to TCR pairs. In a later analysis, false discovery rates were estimated by permuting HLA or CMV assignments 20 times. In a later analysis, co-occurring TCRs were grouped with DBSCAN, and TCRdist sequence similarity was added when clustering was performed within HLA-allele-positive subsets. For co-occurrence clustering, repertoires with fewer than 30,000 or more than 120,000 public chains were excluded, along with four or five repertoires with anomalous nucleotide sharing. Entries here come from immuneACCESS through TCRdb and include only in-frame sequences with V and J called. Some clones fail to appear in such tables; in the studies checked, an unresolved V gene covers under half of the shortfall, and the cause of the remainder is unknown. The V and J calls and clone size are taken from that table; D and trimming were inferred from the DNA. The sample has more than 90,000 clones on record, around three quarters of them singletons. Around 4.1% of the sample lies in the top ten.

The cohort comprised 550 to 700 healthy bone marrow donors. At the time of sampling, every cohort member was nominally healthy, though immune exposures that went unrecorded were likely present. The donor tested CMV seronegative, placing the donor among the roughly 350 seronegative members of the cohort. A peripheral blood sample was collected from each donor, and TCR beta sequencing was performed on peripheral blood mononuclear cells. The Qiagen DNeasy Blood Extraction Kit was used to extract genomic DNA from the blood cell samples. The specimen sequenced was PBMCs. The chain is assembled from TRBV18 and TRBJ2-3, and TRBD1 matches 8 of the central bases. The TCR comes from a man aged 40-49 years in good health and CMV-seronegative. The CDR3: CASSLYRGAADTQYF. The nucleotides are TGTGCCAGCTCACTGTACAGGGGGGCAGCAGATACGCAGTATTTT.